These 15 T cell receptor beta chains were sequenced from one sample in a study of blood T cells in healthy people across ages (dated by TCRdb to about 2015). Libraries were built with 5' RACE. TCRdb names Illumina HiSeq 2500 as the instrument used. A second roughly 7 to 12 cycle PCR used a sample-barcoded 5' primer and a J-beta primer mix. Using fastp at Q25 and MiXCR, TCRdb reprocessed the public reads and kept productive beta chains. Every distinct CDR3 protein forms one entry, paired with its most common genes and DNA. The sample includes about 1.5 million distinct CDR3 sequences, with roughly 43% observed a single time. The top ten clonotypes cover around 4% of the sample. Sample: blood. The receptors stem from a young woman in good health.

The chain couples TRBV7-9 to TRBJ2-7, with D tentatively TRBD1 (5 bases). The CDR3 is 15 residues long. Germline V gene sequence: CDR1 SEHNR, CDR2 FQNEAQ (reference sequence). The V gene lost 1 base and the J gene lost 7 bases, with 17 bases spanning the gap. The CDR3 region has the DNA TGTGCCAGCAGCTTAGTGCAGGGAACTTACAATGAGCAGTACTTC. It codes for CASSLVQGTYNEQYF.

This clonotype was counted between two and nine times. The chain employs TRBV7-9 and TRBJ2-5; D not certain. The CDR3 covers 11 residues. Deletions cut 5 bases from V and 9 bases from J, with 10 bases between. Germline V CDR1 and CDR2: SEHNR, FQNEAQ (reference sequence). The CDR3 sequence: CASSPEVSQYF. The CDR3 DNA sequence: TGTGCCAGCAGCCCTGAGGTTTCCCAGTACTTC.

CDR3 protein: CSVGAGQGSLLGEKLFF. CDR3 bases: TGCAGCGTTGGGGCCGGACAGGGGTCGCTTCTAGGTGAAAAACTGTTTTTT. The chain employs TRBV29-1 and TRBJ1-4; 9 nucleotides line up with TRBD1. Losses at the gene ends were 4 bases for V and 7 bases for J; bases not matched to a gene: 16. The CDR3 loop spans 17 amino acids. Germline assignment: CDR1 SQVTM and CDR2 ANQGSEA. Full variable domain (rest looked up from reference TRBV29-1 and TRBJ1-4): SAVISQKPSRDICQRGTSLTIQCQVDSQVTMMFWYRQQPGQSLTLIATANQGSEATYESGFVIDKFPISRPNLTFSTLTVSNMSPEDSSIYLCSVGAGQGSLLGEKLFFGSGTQLSVL.

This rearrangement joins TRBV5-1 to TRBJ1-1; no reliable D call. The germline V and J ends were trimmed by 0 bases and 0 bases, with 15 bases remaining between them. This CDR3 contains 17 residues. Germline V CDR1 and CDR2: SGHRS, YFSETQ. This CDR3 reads CASSLALRQVMNTEAFF. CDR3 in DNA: TGCGCCAGCAGCTTGGCCTTAAGACAAGTCATGAACACTGAAGCTTTCTTT. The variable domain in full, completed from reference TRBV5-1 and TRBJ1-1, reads KAGVTQTPRYLIKTRGQQVTLSCSPISGHRSVSWYQQTPGQGLQFLFEYFSETQRNKGNFPGRFSGRQFSNSRSEMNVSTLELGDSALYLCASSLALRQVMNTEAFFGQGTRLTVV.

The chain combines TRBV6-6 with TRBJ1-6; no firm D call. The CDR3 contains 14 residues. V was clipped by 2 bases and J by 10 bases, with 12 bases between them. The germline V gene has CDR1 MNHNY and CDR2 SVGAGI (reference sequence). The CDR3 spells CASSYDPWSSPLHF. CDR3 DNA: TGTGCCAGCAGTTACGATCCCTGGAGCTCACCCCTCCACTTT.

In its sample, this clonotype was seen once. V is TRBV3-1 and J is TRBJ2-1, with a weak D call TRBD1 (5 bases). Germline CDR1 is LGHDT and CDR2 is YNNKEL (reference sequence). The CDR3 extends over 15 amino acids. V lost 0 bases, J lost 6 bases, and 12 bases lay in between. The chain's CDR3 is CASSQDQARVNEQFF. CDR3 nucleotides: TGTGCCAGCAGCCAAGATCAGGCCAGGGTCAATGAGCAGTTCTTC.

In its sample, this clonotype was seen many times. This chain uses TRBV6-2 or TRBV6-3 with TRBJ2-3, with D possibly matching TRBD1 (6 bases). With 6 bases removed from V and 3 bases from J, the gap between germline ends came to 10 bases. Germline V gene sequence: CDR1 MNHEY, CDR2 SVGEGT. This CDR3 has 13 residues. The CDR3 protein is CASSHRETDTQYF. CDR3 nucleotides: TGTGCCAGCAGCCACAGGGAAACAGATACGCAGTATTTT.

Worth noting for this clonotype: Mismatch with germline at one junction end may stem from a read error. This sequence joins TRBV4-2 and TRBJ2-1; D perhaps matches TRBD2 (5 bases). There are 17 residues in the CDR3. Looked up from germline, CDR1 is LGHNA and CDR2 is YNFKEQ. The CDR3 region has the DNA TGTGCTAGCAGCCAAGATTGGCAGGCGGCGGCGGGTCATGAGCAGTTCTTC. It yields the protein CASSQDWQAAAGHEQFF.

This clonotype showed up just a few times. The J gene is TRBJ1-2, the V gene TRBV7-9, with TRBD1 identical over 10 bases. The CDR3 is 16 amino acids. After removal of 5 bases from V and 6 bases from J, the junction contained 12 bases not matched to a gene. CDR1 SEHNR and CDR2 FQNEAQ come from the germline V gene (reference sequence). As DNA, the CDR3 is TGTGCCAGCAGCCCTATGCCGGGACAGGGGCCCGATGGCTACACCTTC. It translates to CASSPMPGQGPDGYTF.

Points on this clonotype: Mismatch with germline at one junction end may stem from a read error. The CDR3 sequence: CAGSLRSGGVQETQYF. For the CDR3, the DNA is TGTGCCGGCAGTCTCAGGTCGGGGGGGGTACAGGAGACCCAGTACTTC. The chain employs TRBV12-3 or TRBV12-4 and TRBJ2-5, with 8 bases that match TRBD2. CDR3 size: 16 residues.

This CDR3 reads CSASWGLAIGELFF. The CDR3 region has the DNA TGCAGTGCTAGTTGGGGACTAGCGATCGGGGAGCTGTTTTTT. The gene calls are TRBV20-1 and TRBJ2-2, with TRBD2 matching over 10 bases. The CDR3 spans 14 residues. Germline assignment: CDR1 DFQATT and CDR2 SNEGSKA (reference sequence). The V gene end was trimmed by 3 bases and the J gene end by 7 bases; junction bases not matched to a gene: 5.

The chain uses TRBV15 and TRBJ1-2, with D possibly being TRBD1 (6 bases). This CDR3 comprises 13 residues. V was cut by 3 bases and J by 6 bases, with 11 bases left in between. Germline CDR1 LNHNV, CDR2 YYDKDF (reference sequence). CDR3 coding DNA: TGTGCCACCAGCAGTACAGGGTATAATGGCTACACCTTC. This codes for CATSSTGYNGYTF.

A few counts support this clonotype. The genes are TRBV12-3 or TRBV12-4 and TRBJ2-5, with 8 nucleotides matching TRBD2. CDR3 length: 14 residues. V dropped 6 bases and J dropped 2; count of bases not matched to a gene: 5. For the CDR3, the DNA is TGTGCCAGCAGAAAAACGGGGGGGCAAGAGACCCAGTACTTC. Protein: CASRKTGGQETQYF.

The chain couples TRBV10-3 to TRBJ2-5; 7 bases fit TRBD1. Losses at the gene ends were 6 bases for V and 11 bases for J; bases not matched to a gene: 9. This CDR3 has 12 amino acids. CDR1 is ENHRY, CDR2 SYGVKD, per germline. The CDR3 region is CAISPGTAEQYF. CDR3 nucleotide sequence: TGTGCCATCAGCCCCGGGACAGCAGAGCAGTACTTC.

This CDR3 is CASSHPGLGGRRNYGYTF. CDR3 DNA sequence: TGTGCCAGCAGCCACCCAGGTCTGGGAGGTAGGAGAAACTATGGCTACACCTTC. The V call is TRBV7-2, the J call TRBJ1-2; D is uncertain. This CDR3 is 18 amino acids long. Deletions cut 5 bases from V and 2 bases from J, with 24 bases between. From germline, CDR1 is SGHTA and CDR2 FQGNSA.